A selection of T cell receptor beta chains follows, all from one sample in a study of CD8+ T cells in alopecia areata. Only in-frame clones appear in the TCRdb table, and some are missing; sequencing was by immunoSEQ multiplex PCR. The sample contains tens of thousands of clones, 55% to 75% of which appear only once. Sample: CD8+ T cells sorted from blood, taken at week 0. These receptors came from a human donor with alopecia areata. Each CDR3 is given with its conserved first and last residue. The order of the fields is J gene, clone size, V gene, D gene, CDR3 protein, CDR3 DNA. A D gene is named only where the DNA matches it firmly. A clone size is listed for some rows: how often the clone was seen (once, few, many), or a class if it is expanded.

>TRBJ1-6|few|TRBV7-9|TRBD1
CASSPPTGGSSPLHF
TGTGCCAGCAGCCCCCCAACAGGGGGATCTTCACCCCTCCACTTT
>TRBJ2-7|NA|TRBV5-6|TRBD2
CASSLASGYNSYEQYF
TGTGCCAGCAGCCTCGCTAGCGGTTACAACTCCTACGAGCAGTACTTC
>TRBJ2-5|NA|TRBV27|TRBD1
CASSFGQGAAETQYF
TGTGCCAGCAGTTTCGGACAGGGAGCGGCAGAGACCCAGTACTTC
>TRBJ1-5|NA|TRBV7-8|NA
CASSLLFRPQHF
TGTGCCAGCAGCTTGTTGTTTCGGCCCCAGCATTTT
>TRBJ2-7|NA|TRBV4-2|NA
CASSQDRAAPSYEQYF
TGTGCCAGCAGCCAAGATCGAGCAGCGCCCTCCTACGAGCAGTACTTC
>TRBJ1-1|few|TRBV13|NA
CASSSGPPTEAFF
TGTGCCAGCAGCTCAGGACCCCCAACTGAAGCTTTCTTT
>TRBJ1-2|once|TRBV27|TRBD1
CASSLKGTGHGYTF
TGTGCCAGCAGTTTAAAGGGGACAGGGCATGGCTACACCTTC
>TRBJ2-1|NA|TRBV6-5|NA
CASSHESSSYNEQFF
TGTGCCAGCAGCCACGAGTCGAGCTCCTACAATGAGCAGTTCTTC
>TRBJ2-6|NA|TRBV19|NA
CASSRDVLLSGANVLTF
TGTGCCAGTAGTCGGGACGTACTTCTGTCTGGGGCCAACGTCCTGACTTTC
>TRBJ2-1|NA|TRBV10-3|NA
CAISESAVGRLYNEQFF
TGTGCCATCAGTGAGTCGGCCGTTGGCAGGCTGTACAATGAGCAGTTCTTC
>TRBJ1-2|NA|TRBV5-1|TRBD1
CASSLGGTVTGYTF
TGCGCCAGCAGCTTGGGTGGGACAGTAACTGGCTACACCTTC
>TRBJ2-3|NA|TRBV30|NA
CAWSQLHGTDTQYF
TGTGCCTGGAGCCAACTCCATGGCACAGATACGCAGTATTTT
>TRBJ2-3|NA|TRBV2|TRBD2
CASSEGTSGSTDTQYF
TGTGCCAGCAGTGAGGGGACTAGCGGGTCTACAGATACGCAGTATTTT
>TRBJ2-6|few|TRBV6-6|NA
CASRNRDTGANVLTF
TGTGCCAGCAGAAACAGGGACACTGGGGCCAACGTCCTGACTTTC
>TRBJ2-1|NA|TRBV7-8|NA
CASSLDRGQPSYNEQFF
TGTGCCAGCAGCTTAGACCGGGGTCAGCCGTCCTACAATGAGCAGTTCTTC
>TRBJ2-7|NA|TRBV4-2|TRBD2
CASSQDESGGAYEQYF
TGTGCCAGCAGCCAAGATGAAAGCGGGGGGGCCTACGAGCAGTACTTC
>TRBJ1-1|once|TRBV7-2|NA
CASSFGTEAFF
TGTGCCAGCAGCTTCGGGACAGAAGCTTTCTTT
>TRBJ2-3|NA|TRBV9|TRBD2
CASSAAAGLAGTDTQYF
TGTGCCAGCAGCGCCGCGGCGGGACTAGCGGGAACAGATACGCAGTATTTT
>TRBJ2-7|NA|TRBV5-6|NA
CASSPGGYEQYF
TGTGCCAGCAGCCCTGGAGGCTACGAGCAGTACTTC
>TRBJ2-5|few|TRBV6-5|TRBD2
CASRPGLGDQETQYF
TGTGCCAGCAGACCGGGACTAGGGGATCAAGAGACCCAGTACTTC
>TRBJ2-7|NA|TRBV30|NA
CAWKVVYEQYF
TGTGCCTGGAAGGTCGTGTATGAGCAGTACTTC
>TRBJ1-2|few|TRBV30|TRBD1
CAWSPRSRTGPNYGYTF
TGTGCCTGGAGTCCACGATCACGGACAGGGCCTAACTATGGCTACACCTTC
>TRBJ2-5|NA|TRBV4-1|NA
CASSQLERVQETQYF
TGCGCCAGCAGCCAACTCGAGCGGGTACAAGAGACCCAGTACTTC
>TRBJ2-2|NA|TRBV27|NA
CASSGLPGELFF
TGTGCCAGTTCAGGGTTACCCGGGGAGCTGTTTTTT
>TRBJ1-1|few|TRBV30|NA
CAWSVGGTEAFF
TGTGCCTGGAGTGTAGGGGGCACTGAAGCTTTCTTT
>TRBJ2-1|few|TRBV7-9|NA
CASSLVGGEQFF
TGTGCCAGCAGCTTAGTTGGCGGTGAGCAGTTCTTC
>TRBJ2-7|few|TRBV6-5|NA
CATRLVGDYEQYF
TGTGCCACCAGACTAGTGGGAGACTACGAGCAGTACTTC
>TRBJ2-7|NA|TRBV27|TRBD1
CASSFAQGTAYEQYF
TGTGCCAGCAGTTTCGCACAGGGGACGGCCTACGAGCAGTACTTC